One sample yielded the 2 T cell receptor beta chains listed below, sequenced in a study of breast tumors, draining lymph nodes, adjacent tissues. MiXCR, applied by TCRdb to the multiplex PCR reads, yields one record per CDR3 protein. Of 200,000 to 250,000 distinct CDR3 sequences detected, around 34% appear once; the ten largest clones hold approximately 3.5%. Axillary draining lymph nodes of breast cancer patients supplied the node samples. The sequencing sample was made of axillary lymph node tissue. The receptors were sampled from a female donor with breast cancer. Some clones in this sample may be carry-over from other donors' samples.

The CDR3 region is CASSRQGGLLNTEAFF. CDR3 nucleotide sequence: TGTGCCAGCAGTCGACAGGGGGGCCTACTGAACACTGAAGCTTTCTTT. This rearrangement joins TRBV2 to TRBJ1-1; 9 positions agree with TRBD1. This CDR3 spans 16 amino acids. Germline trimming cut 5 bases from V and 0 bases from J; bases unmatched to any gene: 7. CDR1 SNHLY and CDR2 FYNNEI come from the germline V gene.

This clonotype was counted many times. The CDR3: CASSIPTGSQPQHF. The CDR3 DNA follows: TGTGCCAGTAGTATCCCCACAGGGAGTCAGCCCCAGCATTTT. The chain recombines TRBV19 with TRBJ1-5; D might be TRBD1 (6 bases). Per the germline V gene, CDR1 is LNHDA and CDR2 is SQIVND (reference sequence). This CDR3 has 14 residues. V gave up 3 bases and J gave up 6 bases, with 12 bases separating them.